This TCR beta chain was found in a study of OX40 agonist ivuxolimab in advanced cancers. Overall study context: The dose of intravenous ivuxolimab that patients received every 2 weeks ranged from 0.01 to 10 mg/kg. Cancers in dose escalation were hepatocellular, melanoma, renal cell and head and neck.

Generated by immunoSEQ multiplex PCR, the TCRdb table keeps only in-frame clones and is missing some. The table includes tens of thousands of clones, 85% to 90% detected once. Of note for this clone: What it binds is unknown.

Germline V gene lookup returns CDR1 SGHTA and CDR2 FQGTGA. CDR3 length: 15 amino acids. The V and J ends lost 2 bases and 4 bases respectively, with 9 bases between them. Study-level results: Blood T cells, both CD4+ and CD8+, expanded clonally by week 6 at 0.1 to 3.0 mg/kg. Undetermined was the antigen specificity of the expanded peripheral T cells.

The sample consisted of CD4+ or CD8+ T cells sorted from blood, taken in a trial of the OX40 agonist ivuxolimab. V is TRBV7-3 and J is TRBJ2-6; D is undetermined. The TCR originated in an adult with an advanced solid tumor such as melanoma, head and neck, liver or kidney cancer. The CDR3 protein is CASSLGPTGANVLTF. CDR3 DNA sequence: TGTGCCAGCAGCTTAGGTCCCACGGGGGCCAACGTCCTGACTTTC.